The 14 T cell receptor beta chains presented below share a single source sample, sequenced in a study of blood T cell repertoires in COVID-19. Produced via immunoSEQ multiplex PCR; TCRdb's table is partial and in-frame only. The sample records around 300,000 clones, about nine tenths being singletons. The sample taken for sequencing was peripheral blood. Every receptor here comes from a young man with active or convalescent COVID-19.

This clone was seen just once. The rearrangement uses TRBV5-5 and TRBJ2-7, with 10 bases aligning to TRBD2. Germline V gene sequence: CDR1 SGHKS, CDR2 YYEKEE (reference sequence). V gave up 1 base and J gave up 3 bases; unmatched junction bases: 4. The CDR3 totals 15 residues. The DNA for the CDR3 is TGTGCCAGCAGCTTGACCGCTAGCGGGAGCTACGAGCAGTACTTC. Its translation is CASSLTASGSYEQYF. The full variable domain, rest sourced from reference TRBV5-5 and TRBJ2-7, is DAGVTQSPTHLIKTRGQQVTLRCSPISGHKSVSWYQQVLGQGPQFIFQYYEKEERGRGNFPDRFSARQFPNYSSELNVNALLLGDSALYLCASSLTASGSYEQYFGPGTRLTVT.

This clone was recorded a few times. The chain joins TRBV7-9 to TRBJ1-2; no firm D call. Germline V lookup: CDR1 SEHNR, CDR2 FQNEAQ (reference sequence). The CDR3 spans 14 residues. V gave up 5 bases and J gave up 1 base, with 11 bases separating them. CDR3 sequence: CASSVGPLNYGYTF. CDR3 DNA sequence: TGTGCCAGCAGCGTGGGCCCCCTTAACTATGGCTACACCTTC.

The V and J genes are TRBV24-1 and TRBJ1-1, with TRBD1 matching 11 bases. Germline CDR1 reads KGHDR; CDR2 reads SFDVKD. V shed 5 bases, J shed 2 bases, and the junction held 0 bases outside the gene matches. CDR3 length equals 14 residues. The CDR3 nucleotides are TGTGCCACCAGTGGGACAGGGGGCAACACTGAAGCTTTCTTT. It translates to CATSGTGGNTEAFF.

This clone was counted a few times. This chain uses TRBV5-1 with TRBJ2-6; D is unclear. The CDR3 is 16 amino acids. Germline CDR1 is SGHRS and CDR2 is YFSETQ. Trimming took off 2 bases at V and 0 bases at J, with 9 bases between the two ends. The CDR3 loop reads CASSLVRNSGANVLTF. The CDR3 nucleotides are TGCGCCAGCAGCTTAGTCAGGAACTCTGGGGCCAACGTCCTGACTTTC.

The V call is TRBV4-1, the J call TRBJ2-1, with TRBD2 matching over 7 bases. CDR3 size: 15 residues. CDR1 and CDR2 from the germline V gene are MGHRA and YSYEKL. The V gene end was trimmed by 2 bases and the J gene end by 4 bases; junction bases not matched to a gene: 5. CDR3 DNA sequence: TGCGCCAGCAGCCAACCTAGCGGTGGTTACAATGAGCAGTTCTTC. Its protein product is CASSQPSGGYNEQFF.

J is TRBJ2-5 and V is TRBV7-9; D possibly corresponds to TRBD2 (5 bases). V shed 4 bases and J shed 0 bases, with 9 bases lying between them. CDR3 size: 14 residues. CDR1 and CDR2 (germline): SEHNR, FQNEAQ (reference sequence). The CDR3 DNA follows: TGTGCCAGCAGCTCCCTGGACTACCAAGAGACCCAGTACTTC. It specifies CASSSLDYQETQYF.

The chain carries TRBV2 and TRBJ2-1; TRBD2 is a possible D gene (5 bases). The CDR3 is 13 residues long. Germline CDR1 reads SNHLY; CDR2 reads FYNNEI. V shed 5 bases and J shed 11 bases, with 16 bases lying between them. CDR3 sequence (DNA): TGTGCCAGCAGTTATGGCGAGCGGACGAAGCAGTTCTTC. Translation gives CASSYGERTKQFF. Together with reference TRBV2 and TRBJ2-1, the CDR3 gives the full variable domain: EPEVTQTPSHQVTQMGQEVILRCVPISNHLYFYWYRQILGQKVEFLVSFYNNEISEKSEIFDDQFSVERPDGSNFTLKIRSTKLEDSAMYFCASSYGERTKQFFGPGTRLTVL.

This sequence joins TRBV5-1 and TRBJ1-1; no reliable D call. Trimming removed 0 bases at V and 6 bases at J, with 12 bases between. Germline V CDR1 and CDR2: SGHRS, YFSETQ. The CDR3 covers 14 residues. CDR3 coding DNA: TGCGCCAGCAGCTTGGGTACGTGGGCTTCTGAAGCTTTCTTT. It translates to CASSLGTWASEAFF.

This chain uses TRBV7-9 with TRBJ2-7, with D possibly being TRBD1 (6 bases). Trimming pared 5 bases from V and 1 base from J, leaving 12 bases between. The CDR3 consists of 14 residues. Germline loops: CDR1 SEHNR, CDR2 FQNEAQ (reference sequence). In nucleotides, the CDR3 is TGTGCCAGCAGCCCGACAGGTAGTTCCTACGAGCAGTACTTC. Residues: CASSPTGSSYEQYF.

The rearrangement uses TRBV6-5 and TRBJ1-5, with 7 positions matching TRBD1. Trimming took 2 bases from V and 3 from J; bases not matched to a gene: 7. The germline V gene has CDR1 MNHEY and CDR2 SVGAGI. The CDR3 spans 16 residues. CDR3 sequence reads: CASSYQGGVTNQPQHF. The CDR3 nucleotides read TGTGCCAGCAGTTACCAGGGGGGCGTGACCAATCAGCCCCAGCATTTT.

The chain employs TRBV7-9 and TRBJ2-2, with a weak D call TRBD1 (6 bases). Germline V gives CDR1 SEHNR, CDR2 FQNEAQ (reference sequence). V gave up 5 bases and J gave up 1 base, with 14 bases separating them. The CDR3 has 16 residues. The CDR3 DNA sequence: TGTGCCAGCAGCCCAATACTGACAGGGAACACCGGGGAGCTGTTTTTT. Its translation: CASSPILTGNTGELFF.

The gene calls are TRBV7-2 and TRBJ2-7, with no clear D. The V gene's germline CDR1 is SGHTA and CDR2 FQGNSA. Deletions cut 6 bases from V and 4 bases from J, with 13 bases between. The CDR3 runs to 13 residues. Here the CDR3 reads CASRVTVSYEQYF. CDR3 in DNA: TGTGCCAGCAGAGTAACAGTTTCGTACGAGCAGTACTTC.

The gene calls are TRBV24-1 and TRBJ2-5, with D possibly TRBD2 on 6 matching bases. Germline values: CDR1 KGHDR, CDR2 SFDVKD. The CDR3 is 15 residues long. With 3 bases removed from V and 4 bases from J, the gap between germline ends came to 14 bases. The CDR3 here is CATSDRRAGGETQYF. The CDR3 nucleotides are TGTGCCACCAGTGATCGCAGGGCCGGGGGAGAGACCCAGTACTTC.

The chain couples TRBV23-1 to TRBJ2-7; TRBD2 aligns across 13 bases. TRBV23-1 is an ORF, with its function uncertain. V lost 8 bases to trimming and J lost 3 bases; unmatched junction nucleotides: 4. The CDR3 is made up of 14 amino acids. The CDR3 coding sequence is TGCGCCAGCGGACGACTAGCGGGAGGCTACGAGCAGTACTTC. The encoded protein is CASGRLAGGYEQYF.